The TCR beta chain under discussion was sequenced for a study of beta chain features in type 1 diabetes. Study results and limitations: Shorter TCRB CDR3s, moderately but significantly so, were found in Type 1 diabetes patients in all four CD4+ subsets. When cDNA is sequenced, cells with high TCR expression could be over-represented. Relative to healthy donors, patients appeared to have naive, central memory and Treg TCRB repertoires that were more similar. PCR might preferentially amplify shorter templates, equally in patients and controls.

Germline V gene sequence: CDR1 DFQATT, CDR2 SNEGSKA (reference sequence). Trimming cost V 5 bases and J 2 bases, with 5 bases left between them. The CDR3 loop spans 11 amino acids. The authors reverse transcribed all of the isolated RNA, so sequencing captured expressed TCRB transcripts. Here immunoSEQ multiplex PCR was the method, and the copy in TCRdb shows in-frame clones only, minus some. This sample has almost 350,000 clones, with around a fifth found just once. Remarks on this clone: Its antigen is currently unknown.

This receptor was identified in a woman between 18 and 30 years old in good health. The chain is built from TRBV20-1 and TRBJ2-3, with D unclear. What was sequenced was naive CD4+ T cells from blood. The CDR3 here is CSAPVTDTQYF. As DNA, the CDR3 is TGCAGTGCTCCGGTCACAGATACGCAGTATTTT.